A selection of T cell receptor beta chains follows, all from one sample in a study of shared clonotypes between healthy human individuals. TCRdb's table, derived via immunoSEQ multiplex PCR, lists solely in-frame clones and lacks some. There are roughly 2,300,000 clones in the sample; about 90% occur only once, and approximately 0.41% lies in the top ten. Sequenced sample: naive CD4+ T cells from PBMCs. These receptors were collected from a man between 18 and 35 years old in good health. Some clones in this sample may be carry-over from other donors' samples. Each CDR3 is given with its conserved first and last residue. The D gene is left open where the match is weak. A clone size is listed for some rows: how often the clone was seen (once, few, many), or a class if it is expanded.

clone_size j_call v_call d_call cdr3_nt cdr3_aa
- TRBJ2-7 TRBV5-5 - TGTGCCAGCAGCTTTTTGGGGGCGCAGGGCTACGAGCAGTACTTC CASSFLGAQGYEQYF
- TRBJ2-3 TRBV4-1 - TGCGCCAGCAGCCGACTAGATCTTAGCACAGATACGCAGTATTTT CASSRLDLSTDTQYF
- TRBJ1-5 TRBV6-6 - TGTGCCAGCAGCAGACGTGGGGAGCAGCCCCAGCATTTT CASSRRGEQPQHF
- TRBJ2-7 TRBV4-1 - TGCGCCAGCAGCCAAGATTTGTCCAGCGGGCTCTCCTACGAGCAGTACTTC CASSQDLSSGLSYEQYF
- TRBJ2-3 TRBV5-1 - TGCGCCAGCAGCTTGGAATATTCCACAGATACGCAGTATTTT CASSLEYSTDTQYF
- TRBJ2-1 TRBV27 TRBD2 TGTGCCAGCAGTTTAATATCTAGCGGGAGGGTATCCTACAATGAGCAGTTCTTC CASSLISSGRVSYNEQFF
once TRBJ1-1 TRBV28 - TGTGCCAGCAGTTTACAGGGGACCTCTATGAACACTGAAGCTTTCTTT CASSLQGTSMNTEAFF
- TRBJ2-3 TRBV5-6 - TGTGCCAGCAGCTTAGGAAGCGGAAGCATGGTGGATACGCAGTATTTT CASSLGSGSMVDTQYF
- TRBJ2-1 TRBV7-7 TRBD1 TGTGCCAGCAGCCCCATACGACCCAGACCAGGGGGCATCGATGAGCAGTTCTTC CASSPIRPRPGGIDEQFF
- TRBJ1-1 TRBV7-9 TRBD1 TGTGCCAGCAGCCGAATCGGGACAGGATCAATTCAGGCTTTCTTT CASSRIGTGSIQAFF
- TRBJ2-5 TRBV28 - TGTGCCAGCAGCACCCCGCGGCTAGCTGGGGAGACCCAGTACTTC CASSTPRLAGETQYF
- TRBJ2-1 TRBV5-1 TRBD2 TGCGCCAGCAGCTCACCGGGACTAGCGCTAAACAATGAGCAGTTCTTC CASSSPGLALNNEQFF
- TRBJ2-1 TRBV6-5 - TGTGCCAGCAGTTACGGGCTTAGATACTCCTACAATGAGCAGTTCTTC CASSYGLRYSYNEQFF
- TRBJ1-3 TRBV10-2 - TGCGCCAGCGGGGGGCTAGCGGGAAACACCATATATTTT CASGGLAGNTIYF
- TRBJ2-1 TRBV18 - TGTGCCAGCTCACCACGCGACAGGTCCACCTACAATGAGCAGTTCTTC CASSPRDRSTYNEQFF
- TRBJ1-2 TRBV4-3 - TGCGCCAGCAGCCAAGACCCCAGCTATGGCTACACCTTC CASSQDPSYGYTF
- TRBJ2-7 TRBV5-1 TRBD1 TGCGCCAGCAGCCCCAAAGTGGGGACAGGAGACTCCTACGAGCAGTACTTC CASSPKVGTGDSYEQYF
- TRBJ2-3 TRBV7-6 - TGTGCCAGCAGCCCCGGGACCTTCGGATCAGATACGCAGTATTTT CASSPGTFGSDTQYF
- TRBJ2-5 TRBV5-4 TRBD1 TGTGCCAGCAGAAATGGACAGGGGGCAAGTTTGCAAGAGACCCAGTACTTC CASRNGQGASLQETQYF
- TRBJ2-2 TRBV2 - TGTGCCAGCATTGAGAGACACGTGAACACCGGGGAGCTGTTTTTT CASIERHVNTGELFF
- TRBJ2-1 TRBV6-1 - TGTGCCAGCAGTGAAGCGGCCAGGGTAATATATGAGCAGTTCTTC CASSEAARVIYEQFF
- TRBJ2-1 TRBV5-1 TRBD2 TGCGCCAGCAGCTTGTCACGGGCTAGCGGGAGCAATGAGCAGTTCTTC CASSLSRASGSNEQFF
- TRBJ1-4 TRBV21-1 - TGTGCCAGCAGCAGCCCGGACAGGGTAACGGGGGGTGAAAAACTGTTTTTT CASSSPDRVTGGEKLFF
- TRBJ2-3 TRBV7-2 - TGTGCCAGCAGCTTATTTGCCATCACAGATACGCAGTATTTT CASSLFAITDTQYF
- TRBJ2-1 TRBV5-1 TRBD2 TGCGCCAGCAGCTCCATAGCGGGAGGGCCAGGTTACAATGAGCAGTTCTTC CASSSIAGGPGYNEQFF
- TRBJ2-7 TRBV4-3 TRBD1 TGCGCCAGCAGCATAGGACAGGGATTCTACGAGCAGTACTTC CASSIGQGFYEQYF
- TRBJ2-3 TRBV7-9 - TGTGCCAGCAGCTTAGCTCCGGGACCCCCCACAGATACGCAGTATTTT CASSLAPGPPTDTQYF
- TRBJ2-1 TRBV10-3 TRBD2 TGTGCCATCCTGGAGGGCGGGAGAAGGAATGAGCAGTTCTTC CAILEGGRRNEQFF
- TRBJ2-6 TRBV9 - TGTGCCAGCAGCGTAGAAAGTTACCGATGGGCTGGGGCCAACGTCCTGACTTTC CASSVESYRWAGANVLTF
- TRBJ2-2 TRBV7-3 - TGTGCCAGCAGCCTGTTGGCAGCCCCGAACACCGGGGAGCTGTTTTTT CASSLLAAPNTGELFF
once TRBJ2-1 TRBV6-5 - TGTGCCAGCTCCTACAATGAGCAGTTCTTC CASSYNEQFF
- TRBJ2-7 TRBV7-3 - TGTGCCAGCAGCTTAACGTGGGGGAACGAGCAGTACTTC CASSLTWGNEQYF
- TRBJ2-3 TRBV6-1 TRBD1 TGTGCCAGCAGACCGGGACAGGGCGGTACGCAGTATTTT CASRPGQGGTQYF
- TRBJ1-2 TRBV11-2 - TGTGCCAGCAGCCCAGGCGGGGCAGGATTTTATGGCTACACCTTC CASSPGGAGFYGYTF
- TRBJ1-3 TRBV7-9 TRBD1 TGTGCCAGCAGCTGGACAGGGGCAGGAAACACCATATATTTT CASSWTGAGNTIYF
- TRBJ2-1 TRBV11-2 TRBD2 TGTGCCAGCAGCTTAGGAAGGACTAGCGGAAGCTCCTACAATGAGCAGTTCTTC CASSLGRTSGSSYNEQFF